This TCR beta chain was captured by sequencing in a study of blood T cells in healthy people across ages. A second PCR, run for about 7 to 11 cycles, used a sample-barcoded 5' primer plus a J-beta primer mix. A 12-random-nucleotide template-switch adaptor tagged each cDNA molecule. TCRdb processed the 5' RACE reads anew with MiXCR; each CDR3 protein has one entry. The sample records roughly 1,800,000 distinct CDR3 sequences, less than 50% being singletons. The CDR3 length is 13 residues. Germline CDR1 reads KGHSH; CDR2 reads LQKENI. Trimming pared 8 bases from V and 5 bases from J, leaving 15 bases between. This clonotype came up a few times.

The TCR originated in a woman aged 40 to 50 in good health. Sequencing was performed on blood. The chain is built from TRBV18 and TRBJ2-5, with D maybe TRBD1 (5 bases). The CDR3 loop reads CASSPGIRETQYF. For the CDR3, the DNA is TGTGCCAGCAGCCCAGGGATTAGGGAGACCCAGTACTTC.